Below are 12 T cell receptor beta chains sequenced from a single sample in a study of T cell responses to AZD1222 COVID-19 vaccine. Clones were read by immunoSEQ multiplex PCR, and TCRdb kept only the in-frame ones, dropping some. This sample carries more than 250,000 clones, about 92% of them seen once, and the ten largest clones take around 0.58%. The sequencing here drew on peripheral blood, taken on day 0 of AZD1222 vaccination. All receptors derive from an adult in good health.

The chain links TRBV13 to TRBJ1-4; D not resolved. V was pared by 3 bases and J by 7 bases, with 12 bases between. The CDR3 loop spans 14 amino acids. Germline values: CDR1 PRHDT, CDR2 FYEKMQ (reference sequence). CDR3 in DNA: TGTGCCAGCAGCTTCTCGTTATCAGCTGAAAAACTGTTTTTT. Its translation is CASSFSLSAEKLFF.

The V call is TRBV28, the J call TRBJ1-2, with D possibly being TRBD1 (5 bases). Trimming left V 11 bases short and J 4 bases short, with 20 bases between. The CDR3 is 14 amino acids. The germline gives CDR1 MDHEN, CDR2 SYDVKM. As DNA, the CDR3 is TGTGCCTGTAGCCTAGGGGCGGGCTTCTATGGCTACACCTTC. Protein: CACSLGAGFYGYTF.

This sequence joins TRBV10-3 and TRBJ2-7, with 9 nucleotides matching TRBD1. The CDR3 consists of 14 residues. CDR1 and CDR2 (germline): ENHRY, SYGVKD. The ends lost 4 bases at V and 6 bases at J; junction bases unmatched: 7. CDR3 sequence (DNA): TGTGCCATCAGTGTAGGGACAGGGAGACCCGAGCAGTACTTC. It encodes CAISVGTGRPEQYF.

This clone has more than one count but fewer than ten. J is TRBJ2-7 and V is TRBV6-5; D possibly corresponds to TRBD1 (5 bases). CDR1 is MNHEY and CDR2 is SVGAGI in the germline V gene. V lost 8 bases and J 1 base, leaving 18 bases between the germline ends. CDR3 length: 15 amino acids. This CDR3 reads CASRPWQGDSYEQYF. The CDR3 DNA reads TGTGCCAGCCGCCCGTGGCAGGGTGATTCCTACGAGCAGTACTTC.

The DNA for the CDR3 is TGTGCCACCAGTGCCGGGACAGGGGTCTACGATGGCTACACCTTC. It yields the protein CATSAGTGVYDGYTF. V and J are TRBV24-1 and TRBJ1-2; 10 nucleotides match TRBD1. The CDR3 runs to 15 residues. Germline trimming cut 5 bases from V and 6 bases from J; bases unmatched to any gene: 8. Germline loops: CDR1 KGHDR, CDR2 SFDVKD.

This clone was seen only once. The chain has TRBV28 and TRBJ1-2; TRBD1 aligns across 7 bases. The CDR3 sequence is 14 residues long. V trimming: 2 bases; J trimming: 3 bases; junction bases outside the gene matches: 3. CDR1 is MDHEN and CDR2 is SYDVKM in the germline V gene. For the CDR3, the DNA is TGTGCCAGCAGTTTAAGGGGGCGCGACTATGGCTACACCTTC. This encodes CASSLRGRDYGYTF.

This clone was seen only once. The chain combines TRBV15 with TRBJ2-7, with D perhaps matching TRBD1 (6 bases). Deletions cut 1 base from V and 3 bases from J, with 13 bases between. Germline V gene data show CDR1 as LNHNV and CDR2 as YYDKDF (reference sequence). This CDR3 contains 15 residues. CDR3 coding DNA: TGTGCCACCAGCAGAGGGCAGGGGCCCGACTACGAGCAGTACTTC. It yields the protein CATSRGQGPDYEQYF.

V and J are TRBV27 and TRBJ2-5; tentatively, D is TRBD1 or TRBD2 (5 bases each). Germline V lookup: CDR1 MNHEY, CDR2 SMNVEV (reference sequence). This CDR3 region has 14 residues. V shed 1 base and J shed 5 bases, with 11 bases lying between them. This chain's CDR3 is CASSLYWDGETQYF. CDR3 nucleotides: TGTGCCAGCAGTTTATACTGGGACGGGGAGACCCAGTACTTC.

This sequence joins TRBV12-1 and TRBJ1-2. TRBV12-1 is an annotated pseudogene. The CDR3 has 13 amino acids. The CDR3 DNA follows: TGTGCCAGCAGCTTGAGAGCTAACTATGGCTACACCTTC. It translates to CASSLRANYGYTF.

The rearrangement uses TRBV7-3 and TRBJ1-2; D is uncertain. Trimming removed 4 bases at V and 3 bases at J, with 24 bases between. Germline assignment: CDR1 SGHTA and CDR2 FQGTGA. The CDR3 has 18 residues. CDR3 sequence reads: CASSSSETVTPIYYGYTF. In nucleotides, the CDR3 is TGTGCCAGCAGCTCATCCGAAACGGTGACACCCATATACTATGGCTACACCTTC.

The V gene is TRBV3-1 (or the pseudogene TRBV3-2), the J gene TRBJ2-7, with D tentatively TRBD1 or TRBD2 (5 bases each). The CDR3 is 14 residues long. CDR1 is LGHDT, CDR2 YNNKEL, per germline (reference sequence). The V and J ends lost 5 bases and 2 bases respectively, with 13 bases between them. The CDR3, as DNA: TGTGCCAGCAGCGGCCGGGACCGAGCCTACGAGCAGTACTTC. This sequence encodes CASSGRDRAYEQYF.

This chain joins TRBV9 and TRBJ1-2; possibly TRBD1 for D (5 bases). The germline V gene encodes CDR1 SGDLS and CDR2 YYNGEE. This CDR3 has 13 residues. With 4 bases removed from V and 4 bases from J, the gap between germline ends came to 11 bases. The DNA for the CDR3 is TGTGCCAGCAGCCCCCAGGGTAGCTATGGCTACACCTTC. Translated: CASSPQGSYGYTF. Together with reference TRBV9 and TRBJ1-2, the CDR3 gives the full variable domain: DSGVTQTPKHLITATGQRVTLRCSPRSGDLSVYWYQQSLDQGLQFLIQYYNGEERAKGNILERFSAQQFPDLHSELNLSSLELGDSALYFCASSPQGSYGYTFGSGTRLTVV.